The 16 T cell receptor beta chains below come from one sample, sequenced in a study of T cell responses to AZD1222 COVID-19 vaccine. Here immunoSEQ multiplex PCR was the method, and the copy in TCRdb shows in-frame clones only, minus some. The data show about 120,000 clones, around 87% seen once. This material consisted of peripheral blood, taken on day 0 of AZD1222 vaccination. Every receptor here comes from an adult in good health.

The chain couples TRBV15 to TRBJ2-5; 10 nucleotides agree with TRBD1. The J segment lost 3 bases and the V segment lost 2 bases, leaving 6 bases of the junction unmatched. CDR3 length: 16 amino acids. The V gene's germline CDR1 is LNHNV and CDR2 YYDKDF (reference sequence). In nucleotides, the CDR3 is TGTGCCACCAGCAGATCCACCGGGACAGGGGAAGAGACCCAGTACTTC. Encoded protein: CATSRSTGTGEETQYF.

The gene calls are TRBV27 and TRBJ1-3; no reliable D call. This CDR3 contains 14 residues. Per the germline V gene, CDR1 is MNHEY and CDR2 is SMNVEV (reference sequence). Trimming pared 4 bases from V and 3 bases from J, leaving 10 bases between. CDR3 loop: CASSSRKGGNTIYF. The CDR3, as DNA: TGTGCCAGCAGTTCTCGCAAAGGTGGAAACACCATATATTTT.

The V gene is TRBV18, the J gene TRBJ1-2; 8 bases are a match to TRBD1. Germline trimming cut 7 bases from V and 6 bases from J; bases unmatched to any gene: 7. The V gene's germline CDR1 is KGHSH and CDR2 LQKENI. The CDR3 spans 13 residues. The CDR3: CASWPTGADGYTF. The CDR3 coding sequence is TGTGCCAGCTGGCCGACAGGGGCGGATGGCTACACCTTC.

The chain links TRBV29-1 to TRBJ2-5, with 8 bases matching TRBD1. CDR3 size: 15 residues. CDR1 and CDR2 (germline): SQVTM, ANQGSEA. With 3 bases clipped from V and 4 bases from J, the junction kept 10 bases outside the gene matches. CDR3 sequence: CSVDPPPGGRETQYF. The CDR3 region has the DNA TGCAGCGTTGACCCACCTCCAGGGGGCAGAGAGACCCAGTACTTC.

The CDR3, as DNA: TGTGCCAGCAGGCTGACAGGGGTAGCTGGCTACACCTTC. This sequence encodes CASRLTGVAGYTF. The chain employs TRBV6-5 and TRBJ1-2, with 8 bases that match TRBD1. Losses at the gene ends were 6 bases for V and 7 bases for J; bases not matched to a gene: 7. Germline V lookup: CDR1 MNHEY, CDR2 SVGAGI. This CDR3 comprises 13 residues.

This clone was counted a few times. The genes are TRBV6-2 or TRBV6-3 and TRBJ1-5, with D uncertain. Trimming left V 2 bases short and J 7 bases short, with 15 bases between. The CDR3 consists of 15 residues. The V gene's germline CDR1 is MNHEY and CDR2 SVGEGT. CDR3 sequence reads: CASSYRMSFGQPQHF. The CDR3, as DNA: TGTGCCAGCAGTTACAGGATGTCATTCGGGCAGCCCCAGCATTTT.

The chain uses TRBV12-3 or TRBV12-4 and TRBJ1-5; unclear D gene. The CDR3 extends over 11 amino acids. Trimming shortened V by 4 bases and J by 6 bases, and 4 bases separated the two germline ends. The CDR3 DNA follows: TGTGCCAGCAGTTCCGCTCAGCCCCAGCATTTT. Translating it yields CASSSAQPQHF.

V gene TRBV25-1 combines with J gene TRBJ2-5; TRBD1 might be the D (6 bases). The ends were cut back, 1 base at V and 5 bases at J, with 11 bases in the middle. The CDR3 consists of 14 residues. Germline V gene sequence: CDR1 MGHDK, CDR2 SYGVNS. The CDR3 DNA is TGTGCCAGCAGTGAATGGGGGCAGTCGGAGACCCAGTACTTC. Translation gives CASSEWGQSETQYF.

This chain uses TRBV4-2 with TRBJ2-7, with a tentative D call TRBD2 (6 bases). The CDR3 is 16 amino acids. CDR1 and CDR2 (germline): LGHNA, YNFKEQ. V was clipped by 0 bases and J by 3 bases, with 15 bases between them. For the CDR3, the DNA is TGTGCCAGCAGCCAAGATTGGGTAGCGGAACACTACGAGCAGTACTTC. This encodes CASSQDWVAEHYEQYF.

The CDR3: CASSPSSSGGHEQYF. CDR3 in DNA: TGTGCCAGTAGTCCAAGTTCTAGCGGGGGACACGAGCAGTACTTC. V is TRBV19 and J is TRBJ2-7; 10 bases align to TRBD2. The junction had 9 bases not matched to a gene; V was cut back by 5 bases and J by 5 bases. CDR3 length: 15 amino acids. From germline, CDR1 is LNHDA and CDR2 SQIVND (reference sequence).

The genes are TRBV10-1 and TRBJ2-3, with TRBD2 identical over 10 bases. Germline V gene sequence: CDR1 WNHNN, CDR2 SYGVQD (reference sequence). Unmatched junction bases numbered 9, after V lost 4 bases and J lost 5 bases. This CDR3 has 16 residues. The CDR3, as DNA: TGCGCCAGCAGTGGCTTCAGGAGCGGGGGGGGAGATACGCAGTATTTT. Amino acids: CASSGFRSGGGDTQYF.

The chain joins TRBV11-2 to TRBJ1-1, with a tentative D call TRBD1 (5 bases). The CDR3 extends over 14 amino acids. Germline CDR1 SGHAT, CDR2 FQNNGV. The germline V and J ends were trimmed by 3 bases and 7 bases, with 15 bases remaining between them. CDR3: CASSLGGAALEAFF. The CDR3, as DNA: TGTGCCAGCAGCTTGGGAGGGGCAGCGCTTGAAGCTTTCTTT.

The CDR3 here is CASSPKEALSGVYF. The DNA of the CDR3 is TGTGCCAGCTCACCGAAAGAGGCACTAAGTGGAGTGTATTTT. J is TRBJ2-3 and V is TRBV18; D uncertain. Germline-derived CDR1 and CDR2 are KGHSH and LQKENI. V gave up 3 bases and J gave up 14 bases, with 21 bases separating them. This CDR3 contains 14 residues.

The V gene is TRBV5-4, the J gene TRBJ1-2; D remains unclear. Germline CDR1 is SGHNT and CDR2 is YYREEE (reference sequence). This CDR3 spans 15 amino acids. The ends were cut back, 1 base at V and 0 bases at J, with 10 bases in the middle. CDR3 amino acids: CASSLYLGSNYGYTF. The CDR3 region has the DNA TGTGCCAGCAGCTTGTATCTAGGGTCTAACTATGGCTACACCTTC.

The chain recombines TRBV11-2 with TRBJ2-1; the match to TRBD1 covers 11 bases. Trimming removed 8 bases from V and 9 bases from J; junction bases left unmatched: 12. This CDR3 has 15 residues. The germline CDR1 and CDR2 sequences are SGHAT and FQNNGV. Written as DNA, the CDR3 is TGTGCCAGCGCCCCGGGACAGGGGGTCCTAGGTGAGCAGTTCTTC. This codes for CASAPGQGVLGEQFF.

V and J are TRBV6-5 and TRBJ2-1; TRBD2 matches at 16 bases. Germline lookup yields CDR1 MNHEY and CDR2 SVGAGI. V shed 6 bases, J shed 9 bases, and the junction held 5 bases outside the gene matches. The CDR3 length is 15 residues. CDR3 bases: TGTGCCAGCAGCCTGGGACTAGCGGGGGGGTTTGAGCAGTTCTTC. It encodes CASSLGLAGGFEQFF.